This T cell receptor (beta chain) comes out of a study of blood T cells in healthy people across ages (dated by TCRdb to between 2015 and 2016). For the wider study: In model experiments, template switching captured roughly one uniquely barcoded TCR beta cDNA molecule for every two T cells. Using the same blood draw, the study looked at two additional independent replicas of 1 million unique cDNA reads for two donors, one aged 18 to 29 and the other aged 80 or older. To avoid experimental bias, donors of different ages were distributed randomly across sequencing lanes. The donors were split into four age groups: young (average about 16 years), middle-aged (around 40), aged (over 55) and long-lived (under 90). To track age-related changes in TCR beta repertoire diversity, the study relied on deep sequencing normalized with unique cDNA molecular identifiers. What the authors observed across the whole study: The CMV infection status of donors was not known, potentially confounding age-related changes in expanded clonotypes. A strong correlation was found between observed TCR beta diversity and the percentage of naive T cells measured by flow cytometry. Since profiling was done on bulk unsorted PBMCs, naive and antigen-experienced compartments could not be conclusively compared. Observed TCR beta diversity per million T cells fell roughly linearly with age, and a significant reduction was already apparent by age about 36. Compared with the aged group, the long-lived group had more naive CD4+ T cells, fewer expanded clones and increased TCR diversity, a pattern suggesting age selection. Estimates of total diversity from one million sequenced T cells were regarded as lower bounds and underestimates.

The library was built by means of 5' RACE. The sequencing machine was an Illumina HiSeq 2500. A second PCR of roughly 7 to 11 cycles was performed with a sample-barcoded 5' primer and a J-beta primer mix. Each TCR beta cDNA molecule received a unique molecular identifier from a template-switch 5' adaptor carrying 12 random nucleotides. At least 3 million CDR3-containing paired-end reads were obtained from each sample. First-strand cDNA synthesis was performed from all RNA using the Mint cDNA synthesis kit, with priming by a TRBC-specific oligonucleotide. After uracil-DNA glycosylase treatment, a first 18-cycle PCR used universal primers M1SS and BC2_uni_R on all cDNA. For the original study's pipeline: Each sample was normalized by randomly selecting 1 million high-quality reads, each carrying a distinct molecular identifier. Reads sharing molecular identifiers were discarded rather than binned into consensus sequences. MiTCR, with a Q25 quality threshold and the strictest error-elimination algorithm, was used for CDR3 identification, clonotype clustering and error correction. Lower-bound total TCR beta diversity was estimated with a nonparametric unseen species model using Euler transformation. Through fastp at Q25 and MiXCR, TCRdb rebuilt clones from the public reads, retaining in-frame beta chains. Every entry covers one CDR3 protein and lists the most common genes and DNA from its rows. TCRdb, not the authors, supplied the V and J calls. The table for this sample lists around 710,000 distinct CDR3 sequences; roughly 47% of them were counted only once. The ten largest clonotypes hold roughly 19% of the sample.

The CDR1 and CDR2 encoded by the germline V gene are KGHSH and LQKENI. The CDR3 goes from the cysteine to the phenylalanine over 16 residues. Solely the CDR3 DNA is kept, with 48 bases framed from the first base. V loses 6 bases at its end and J loses 1 base; junction bases beyond the gene matches: 10. On this clonotype itself: The clone's antigen remains unknown. No quality values exist for individual bases; no much larger clone is one base distant.

The donors were 40 or so Caucasian individuals from Russia, aged roughly 6 to 100 years, who were systemically healthy. Each donor gave about 9.2 milliliters of peripheral blood, drawn into EDTA-treated Vacutainer tubes. Ficoll-Paque density-gradient centrifugation was used to isolate PBMCs, with at least 7 million per sample. Total RNA was extracted from PBMCs with Trizol reagent, with at least 5.5 micrograms obtained per sample. Naive CD45RAhigh/CD27high T cell percentages were measured by flow cytometry on a PBMC aliquot from every donor. Sequenced input: blood. This sequence uses TRBV18 and TRBJ2-3, with TRBD1 identical over 7 junction bases. This clonotype was obtained from a woman in her fifties or sixties in good health. In nucleotides, the sequence is TGTGCCAGCTCGTCGGAGACAGGGTGGGGCACAGATACGCAGTATTTT. Translated, it gives CASSSETGWGTDTQYF.